This T cell receptor (beta chain) was found in a study of Graves' ophthalmopathy and Graves' hyperthyroidism. Study-level points and caveats: Researchers report that a 13-signature model separated ophthalmopathy from stable hyperthyroidism, posting 85% to 90% sensitivity and approximately 81% specificity. Thyroid clonotypes that were expanded above 0.001 frequency mostly also appeared in blood.

Certain patients were not enrolled. These were patients with other autoimmune diseases, uncontrolled infections, pregnancy or lactation. Details on this clonotype: No antigen is known for it.

For repertoire sequencing, the TCR beta CDR3 regions were amplified from RNA transcripts. RT-PCR in the first round used HTBI primers; a second-round multiplex PCR followed. TCRdb recomputed calls from the multiplex PCR reads with MiXCR, one row per CDR3 protein. The sample holds around 1.1 million distinct CDR3 sequences, 35% to 45% seen once. Sequenced: peripheral blood or thyroid tissue (not recorded which). This receptor was taken from an adult man with Graves' hyperthyroidism.

CDR3 residues: CASSLKGTMQYF. The CDR3 region has the DNA TGTGCCAGCAGTTTGAAGGGGACTATGCAGTACTTC. The chain links TRBV12-3 or TRBV12-4 to TRBJ2-7; 7 positions match TRBD2. J gave up 9 bases and V 3 bases, and 5 bases lay outside the gene matches. The CDR3 runs to 12 residues.